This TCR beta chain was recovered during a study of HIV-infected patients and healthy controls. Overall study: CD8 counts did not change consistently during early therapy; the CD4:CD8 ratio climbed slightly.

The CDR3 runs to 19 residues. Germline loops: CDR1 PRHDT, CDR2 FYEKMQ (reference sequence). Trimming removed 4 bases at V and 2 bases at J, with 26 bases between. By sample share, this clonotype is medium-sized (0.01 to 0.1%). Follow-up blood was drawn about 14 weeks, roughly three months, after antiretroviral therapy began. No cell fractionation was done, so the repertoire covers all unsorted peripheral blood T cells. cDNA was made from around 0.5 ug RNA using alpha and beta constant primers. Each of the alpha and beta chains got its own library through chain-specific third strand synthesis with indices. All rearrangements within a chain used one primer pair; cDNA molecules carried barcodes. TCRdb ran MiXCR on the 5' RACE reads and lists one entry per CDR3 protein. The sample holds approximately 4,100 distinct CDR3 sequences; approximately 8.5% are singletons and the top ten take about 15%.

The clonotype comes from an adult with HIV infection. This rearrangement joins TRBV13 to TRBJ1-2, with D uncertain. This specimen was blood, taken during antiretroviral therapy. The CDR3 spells CASSSAPFGDTSSNYGYTF. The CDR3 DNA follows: TGTGCCAGCAGCTCAGCTCCCTTTGGAGACACCTCTTCAAACTATGGCTACACCTTC.